Following are 19 T cell receptor beta chains from one sample sequenced in a study of follicular helper T cells after annual influenza vaccination. Using immunoSEQ multiplex PCR, the repertoire was profiled, and TCRdb retains in-frame clones only, with some absent. The sample has 10,000 to 15,000 clones; roughly 80% are singletons. Time point given: 2014-2015 season, pre-vaccination. Specimen: CXCR5- memory CD4+ T cells sorted from blood, collected on the day of influenza vaccination. These TCRs come from an adult who received the influenza vaccine.

The CDR3 loop reads CASSLAPINEQFF. The CDR3 DNA reads as TGTGCCAGCAGCTTAGCTCCAATCAATGAGCAGTTCTTC. The chain uses TRBV7-2 and TRBJ2-1; D unclear. V was shortened by 0 bases and J by 6 bases, with 6 bases between the two germline ends. This CDR3 is 13 amino acids long. Germline V CDR1 and CDR2: SGHTA, FQGNSA. Full variable domain (outside the CDR3, taken from reference TRBV7-2 and TRBJ2-1): GAGVSQSPSNKVTEKGKDVELRCDPISGHTALYWYRQSLGQGLEFLIYFQGNSAPDKSGLPSDRFSAERTGGSVSTLTIQRTQQEDSAVYLCASSLAPINEQFFGPGTRLTVL.

V usage is TRBV7-3 and J usage is TRBJ2-3, with D hard to call. The CDR3 length is 14 residues. Germline CDR1 is SGHTA and CDR2 is FQGTGA. V dropped 5 bases and J dropped 1 base, with 10 bases sitting between them. This CDR3 is CASSQGLGTDTQYF. The CDR3 DNA reads TGTGCCAGCAGCCAAGGCCTGGGCACAGATACGCAGTATTTT. The entire variable domain, with the rest obtained from reference TRBV7-3 and TRBJ2-3, is as follows: GAGVSQTPSNKVTEKGKYVELRCDPISGHTALYWYRQSLGQGPEFLIYFQGTGAADDSGLPNDRFFAVRPEGSVSTLKIQRTERGDSAVYLCASSQGLGTDTQYFGPGTRLTVL.

The rearrangement uses TRBV28 and TRBJ1-3; 8 bases align to TRBD1. Germline assignment: CDR1 MDHEN and CDR2 SYDVKM. The V gene end was trimmed by 4 bases and the J gene end by 0 bases; junction bases not matched to a gene: 5. CDR3 length: 16 residues. The CDR3 bases are TGTGCCAGCAGTTCCGGGACAGGCAACTCTGGAAACACCATATATTTT. Protein product: CASSSGTGNSGNTIYF. The entire variable domain, with the rest obtained from reference TRBV28 and TRBJ1-3, is as follows: DVKVTQSSRYLVKRTGEKVFLECVQDMDHENMFWYRQDPGLGLRLIYFSYDVKMKEKGDIPEGYSVSREKKERFSLILESASTNQTSMYLCASSSGTGNSGNTIYFGEGSWLTVV.

The chain recombines TRBV10-1 with TRBJ1-5; the D is unclear. CDR3 size: 17 residues. Trimming cost V 4 bases and J 4 bases, with 20 bases left between them. The germline V gene has CDR1 WNHNN and CDR2 SYGVQD (reference sequence). CDR3 nucleotides: TGCGCCAGCAGTGGGGCCAAGGACGTTTTCGGGAATCAGCCCCAGCATTTT. It translates to CASSGAKDVFGNQPQHF.

This clone showed up just a few times. The CDR3 bases are TGTGCCAGTACCACGGGAACACAGAACACTGAAGCTTTCTTT. Amino acid sequence: CASTTGTQNTEAFF. The J gene is TRBJ1-1, the V gene TRBV19; D ambiguous. CDR1 and CDR2 from the germline V gene are LNHDA and SQIVND (reference sequence). Trimming removed 7 bases at V and 1 base at J, with 13 bases between. The CDR3 loop spans 14 amino acids.

The J gene is TRBJ2-1, the V gene TRBV6-6; perhaps D is TRBD1 or TRBD2 (5 bases each). The CDR3 is made up of 15 amino acids. Per germline, CDR1 MNHNY and CDR2 SVGAGI (reference sequence). The V gene lost 11 bases and the J gene lost 0 bases, with 17 bases spanning the gap. CDR3 sequence reads: CAAGEGMSSYNEQFF. CDR3 coding DNA: TGTGCCGCCGGTGAGGGGATGAGCTCCTACAATGAGCAGTTCTTC.

This clone has only one observation. This chain connects TRBV6-1 to TRBJ2-3; tentative D call: TRBD2 (7 bases). Per the germline V gene, CDR1 is MNHNS and CDR2 is SASEGT. Between the trimmed V and J ends, which lost 7 bases and 8 bases, there was a span of 22 bases. The CDR3 totals 15 residues. Here the CDR3 reads CASIGLWGGLGTQYF. The CDR3, as DNA: TGTGCCAGCATCGGTCTATGGGGGGGCCTTGGTACGCAGTATTTT.

This sequence joins TRBV4-1 and TRBJ1-5, with unresolved D. The length of the CDR3 is 16 residues. The germline gives CDR1 MGHRA, CDR2 YSYEKL. Deletions cut 1 base from V and 4 bases from J, with 14 bases between. The CDR3 nucleotides read TGCGCCAGCAGCCAAGGGAGAATTTTAGGGAATCAGCCCCAGCATTTT. Residues: CASSQGRILGNQPQHF.

The chain combines TRBV7-7 with TRBJ2-5, with D possibly called TRBD1 or TRBD2 (6 bases each). Trimming removed 5 bases at V and 1 base at J, with 17 bases between. The CDR3 sequence is 16 residues long. The germline V gene encodes CDR1 SSHAT and CDR2 FNYEAQ (reference sequence). The CDR3 spells CASSPVWGATQETQYF. CDR3 sequence (DNA): TGTGCCAGCAGCCCCGTGTGGGGGGCAACCCAAGAGACCCAGTACTTC.

The chain uses TRBV29-1 and TRBJ1-1, with D perhaps matching TRBD1 (5 bases). In germline, CDR1 is SQVTM, CDR2 ANQGSEA. The length of the CDR3 is 12 residues. CDR3 sequence (DNA): TGCACCCGAATACCAGGGCCCACTGAAGCTTTCTTT. Its protein product is CTRIPGPTEAFF.

The chain employs TRBV9 and TRBJ2-1; 7 nucleotides align to TRBD1. Trimming took 4 bases from V and 7 from J; bases not matched to a gene: 14. This CDR3 has 16 residues. Germline V gene lookup returns CDR1 SGDLS and CDR2 YYNGEE. The CDR3 bases are TGTGCCAGCAGCACGCGACAGGGATTAGGGGTAAATGAGCAGTTCTTC. It codes for CASSTRQGLGVNEQFF.

The chain combines TRBV18 with TRBJ2-3; the match to TRBD2 covers 12 bases. The CDR3 covers 18 residues. Germline lookup yields CDR1 KGHSH and CDR2 LQKENI. V dropped 4 bases and J dropped 3; count of bases not matched to a gene: 11. CDR3 nucleotides: TGTGCCAGCTCACGGAGGCTAGCGGGGGGGCCTGGGACAGATACGCAGTATTTT. It yields the protein CASSRRLAGGPGTDTQYF.

This chain links TRBV7-9 with TRBJ1-2; possible D gene TRBD1, 5 bases. The germline V gene encodes CDR1 SEHNR and CDR2 FQNEAQ (reference sequence). V lost 1 base to trimming and J lost 10 bases, with 13 bases between them. The CDR3 length is 13 residues. The CDR3 loop reads CASSLGAPGLYTF. The CDR3, as DNA: TGTGCCAGCAGCTTAGGAGCCCCAGGGCTCTACACCTTC.

The genes are TRBV2 and TRBJ2-5; D might be TRBD2 (6 bases). V lost 4 bases and J 2 bases, leaving 11 bases between the germline ends. Per the germline V gene, CDR1 is SNHLY and CDR2 is FYNNEI. This CDR3 has 14 residues. DNA of the CDR3: TGTGCCAGCAGTGTGGGCGGACTACAAGAGACCCAGTACTTC. It specifies CASSVGGLQETQYF.

V usage is TRBV12-5 and J usage is TRBJ1-6; D unclear. This CDR3 contains 16 residues. Germline V lookup: CDR1 LGHNT, CDR2 FRNRAP. V lost 6 bases and J lost 4, with 16 bases in between. The CDR3 sequence: CASGPGGREYNSPLHF. The CDR3 DNA reads as TGTGCTAGTGGCCCCGGTGGTAGAGAGTATAATTCACCCCTCCACTTT.

The rearrangement links TRBV2 to TRBJ2-4; the match to TRBD1 covers 9 bases. This CDR3 region has 15 residues. The V gene end was trimmed by 5 bases and the J gene end by 5 bases; junction bases not matched to a gene: 7. The germline V gene has CDR1 SNHLY and CDR2 FYNNEI. CDR3 amino acids: CASSYRGLIQNIQYF. The CDR3 bases are TGTGCCAGCAGTTACAGGGGGCTTATCCAAAACATTCAGTACTTC.

The gene calls are TRBV18 and TRBJ2-3, with a weak D call TRBD1 (6 bases). V lost 4 bases, J lost 0 bases, and 8 bases lay in between. Germline V gene data show CDR1 as KGHSH and CDR2 as LQKENI. This CDR3 is built from 14 residues. The CDR3 bases are TGTGCCAGCTCACACGGACAGAGCACAGATACGCAGTATTTT. It is translated as CASSHGQSTDTQYF.

V and J are TRBV20-1 and TRBJ1-4; D call uncertain. CDR3 length equals 11 residues. Trimming stripped 0 bases from V and 11 bases from J, with 7 bases between. Germline assignment: CDR1 DFQATT and CDR2 SNEGSKA (reference sequence). The CDR3 DNA follows: TGCAGTGCTAGAGACTTGGAGAAACTGTTTTTT. It yields the protein CSARDLEKLFF.

The V call is TRBV6-4, the J call TRBJ1-6; 7 bases match TRBD1. Germline trimming cut 6 bases from V and 6 bases from J; bases unmatched to any gene: 2. Per the germline V gene, CDR1 is MRHNA and CDR2 is SNTAGT. CDR3 length: 13 residues. CDR3 amino acids: CASRDRPNSPLHF. The CDR3 DNA is TGTGCCAGCAGGGACAGGCCTAATTCACCCCTCCACTTT.